The 30 T cell receptor beta chains reported below all come from one sample, sequenced in a study of post-analysis software for immune sequencing data. Antigens of these TCRs are unknown. Tagging with unique molecular identifiers was a feature of the TCR beta cDNA libraries. Via MiXCR, TCRdb re-called the PCR reads, giving one row per CDR3 protein. This table has some 500,000 distinct CDR3 sequences, roughly 45% appearing once. The study's findings and limits: Five or six TRBV segments, TRBV5-6, TRBV5-1 and TRBV20-1 among them, were found more frequent in patients than controls.

Material for sequencing was blood. These receptors all come from a girl between 10 and 17 years old with multiple sclerosis.

The table lists this clonotype with a few counts. The chain links TRBV20-1 to TRBJ2-7, with D maybe TRBD1 (5 bases). The germline V gene has CDR1 DFQATT and CDR2 SNEGSKA (reference sequence). The V gene lost 2 bases and the J gene lost 3 bases, with 11 bases spanning the gap. The length of the CDR3 is 13 residues. The CDR3 sequence is CSARTGRNYEQYF. CDR3 sequence (DNA): TGCAGTGCTAGAACAGGACGGAACTACGAGCAGTACTTC.

This clonotype was seen only a few times. The rearrangement links TRBV18 to TRBJ2-7; 8 positions match TRBD2. The CDR3 extends over 17 amino acids. With V trimmed by 2 bases and J by 4 bases, 13 bases remained unmatched. The germline gives CDR1 KGHSH, CDR2 LQKENI. The CDR3 reads CASSPAFGGRIVYEQYF. The CDR3 DNA reads as TGTGCCAGCTCACCAGCTTTTGGCGGGAGGATTGTATACGAGCAGTACTTC.

This rearrangement joins TRBV12-3 or TRBV12-4 to TRBJ2-5; D remains unclear. This CDR3 spans 14 amino acids. The germline V and J ends were trimmed by 5 bases and 2 bases, with 12 bases remaining between them. The CDR3 bases are TGTGCCAGCAGTCCCCCCGCAGGACAAGAGACCCAGTACTTC. It encodes CASSPPAGQETQYF.

This clonotype was seen only a few times. The chain is built from TRBV20-1 and TRBJ1-6; possible D gene TRBD1, 6 bases. Trimming left V 6 bases short and J 5 bases short, with 20 bases between. The CDR3 is 16 amino acids. In germline, CDR1 is DFQATT, CDR2 SNEGSKA (reference sequence). Here the CDR3 DNA reads TGCAGTGCCAGTTTCGACGGGACACATAATAATTCACCCCTCCACTTT. It specifies CSASFDGTHNNSPLHF.

As concerns this clonotype: A junction end diverges from the germline sequence, so it may reflect a read error. This chain uses TRBV5-1 with TRBJ2-1, with a tentative D call TRBD2 (5 bases). From germline, CDR1 is SGHRS and CDR2 YFSETQ. This CDR3 contains 15 residues. The CDR3 DNA sequence: TGCGCCAGCAGCCTAACACCTAGCTCCTACAATGAGCAGTGCTTC. This gives the protein CASSLTPSSYNEQCF. The complete variable domain, with remaining parts taken from reference TRBV5-1 and TRBJ2-1, reads KAGVTQTPRYLIKTRGQQVTLSCSPISGHRSVSWYQQTPGQGLQFLFEYFSETQRNKGNFPGRFSGRQFSNSRSEMNVSTLELGDSALYLCASSLTPSSYNEQCFGPGTRLTVL.

Concerning this clonotype: A read error may account for a junction end that differs from germline. The chain is built from TRBV5-1 and TRBJ2-1; tentatively, D is TRBD1 (7 bases). The CDR3 sequence is 14 residues long. In germline, CDR1 is SGHRS, CDR2 YFSETQ. The CDR3 is CASTAGGPTDEQCF. CDR3 nucleotides: TGCGCCAGCACGGCAGGGGGGCCTACCGATGAGCAGTGCTTC.

This rearrangement joins TRBV20-1 to TRBJ1-6; 7 nucleotides match TRBD1. CDR3 size: 17 residues. CDR1 DFQATT and CDR2 SNEGSKA come from the germline V gene (reference sequence). V trimming: 1 base; J trimming: 0 bases; junction bases outside the gene matches: 6. The CDR3 DNA reads as TGCAGTGCTAGAGCGACAGGGTCGAGCTCCTATAATTCACCCCTCCACTTT. Translating gives CSARATGSSSYNSPLHF.

The chain is built from TRBV29-1 and TRBJ1-1, with a weak D call TRBD1 (5 bases). Trimming stripped 8 bases from V and 3 bases from J, with 10 bases between. The CDR3 length is 11 residues. CDR1 and CDR2 from the germline V gene are SQVTM and ANQGSEA. The CDR3 nucleotides read TGCAGCACCGGGACGGACACTGAAGCTTTCTTT. Its protein product is CSTGTDTEAFF. The full variable domain, rest sourced from reference TRBV29-1 and TRBJ1-1, is SAVISQKPSRDICQRGTSLTIQCQVDSQVTMMFWYRQQPGQSLTLIATANQGSEATYESGFVIDKFPISRPNLTFSTLTVSNMSPEDSSIYLCSTGTDTEAFFGQGTRLTVV.

The chain recombines TRBV20-1 with TRBJ2-7; 7 nucleotides match TRBD1. V gave up 5 bases and J gave up 0 bases; unmatched junction bases: 1. CDR1 and CDR2 (germline): DFQATT, SNEGSKA (reference sequence). The CDR3 has 12 residues. The CDR3 DNA sequence: TGCAGTGCTGGGACAGACTCCTACGAGCAGTACTTC. Its protein is CSAGTDSYEQYF.

This clonotype turned up a few times. The chain employs TRBV7-9 and TRBJ2-4, with D possibly matching TRBD2 (6 bases). The CDR3 has 15 amino acids. Germline V lookup: CDR1 SEHNR, CDR2 FQNEAQ (reference sequence). Trimming left V 4 bases short and J 0 bases short, with 10 bases between. CDR3 in amino acids: CASSSWGLAKNIQYF. In DNA, the CDR3 is TGTGCCAGCAGCTCCTGGGGACTAGCCAAAAACATTCAGTACTTC. Together with reference TRBV7-9 and TRBJ2-4, the CDR3 gives the full variable domain: DTGVSQNPRHKITKRGQNVTFRCDPISEHNRLYWYRQTLGQGPEFLTYFQNEAQLEKSRLLSDRFSAERPKGSFSTLEIQRTEQGDSAMYLCASSSWGLAKNIQYFGAGTRLSVL.

This clonotype was seen a handful of times. CDR3 in amino acids: CAIRPGQTNEKLFF. CDR3 DNA sequence: TGTGCCATCAGGCCGGGACAGACTAATGAAAAACTGTTTTTT. This rearrangement joins TRBV10-3 to TRBJ1-4; TRBD1 aligns across 7 bases. The CDR3 spans 14 residues. Germline loops: CDR1 ENHRY, CDR2 SYGVKD. V lost 6 bases, J lost 2 bases, and 3 bases stayed unmatched.

The chain's CDR3 is CASSPTSGTMSNEQFF. CDR3 bases: TGTGCCAGCAGCCCAACTAGCGGGACGATGAGCAATGAGCAGTTCTTC. The chain recombines TRBV9 with TRBJ2-1; 10 bases agree with TRBD2. CDR3 length equals 16 residues. V lost 4 bases, J lost 6 bases, and 10 bases stayed unmatched. Germline CDR1 SGDLS, CDR2 YYNGEE.

The chain carries TRBV6-5 and TRBJ2-5, with 7 bases lining up with TRBD2. V lost 2 bases to trimming and J lost 1 base; unmatched junction nucleotides: 16. Germline CDR1 is MNHEY and CDR2 is SVGAGI. This CDR3 comprises 19 residues. The CDR3: CASSYTPGGGHLTQETQYF. The CDR3 DNA is TGTGCCAGCAGTTACACGCCGGGGGGTGGACACCTAACCCAAGAGACCCAGTACTTC.

V usage is TRBV5-1 and J usage is TRBJ1-1; TRBD1 agrees at 8 bases. The germline V gene has CDR1 SGHRS and CDR2 YFSETQ. Trimming at V came to 4 bases and at J to 5 bases, leaving 7 bases not matched to a gene. The CDR3 is 14 residues long. CDR3 DNA: TGCGCCAGCAGCCTAAGGACAGGGCATACTGAAGCTTTCTTT. Encoded protein: CASSLRTGHTEAFF.

This clonotype has only one observation. V usage is TRBV5-6 and J usage is TRBJ2-1; 7 bases are shared with TRBD2. CDR1 and CDR2 from the germline V gene are SGHDT and YYEEEE. CDR3 length equals 15 residues. The junction had 7 bases not matched to a gene; V was cut back by 0 bases and J by 7 bases. The DNA for the CDR3 is TGTGCCAGCAGCTTGGGCTGGGCCGGGGGGAATGAGCAGTTCTTC. Protein: CASSLGWAGGNEQFF.

The chain couples TRBV15 to TRBJ2-7; D might be TRBD1 or TRBD2, each matching 7 bases. The V gene lost 3 bases and the J gene lost 3 bases, with 15 bases spanning the gap. The V gene's germline CDR1 is LNHNV and CDR2 YYDKDF (reference sequence). The length of the CDR3 is 15 residues. The CDR3 sequence: CATSRNQGGIYEQYF. The CDR3 DNA reads TGTGCCACCAGCAGGAATCAGGGGGGGATCTACGAGCAGTACTTC.

This clonotype was counted only a few times. The chain employs TRBV29-1 and TRBJ2-3, with 9 bases lining up with TRBD2. This CDR3 has 14 amino acids. V trimming: 6 bases; J trimming: 0 bases; junction bases outside the gene matches: 4. CDR1 is SQVTM and CDR2 is ANQGSEA in the germline V gene. In nucleotides, the CDR3 is TGCAGCGTCCCTAGCGGGACTAGCACAGATACGCAGTATTTT. Translation gives CSVPSGTSTDTQYF.

The rearrangement links TRBV7-2 to TRBJ1-2; perhaps TRBD1 as D (5 bases). CDR1 is SGHTA and CDR2 is FQGNSA in the germline V gene. V dropped 5 bases and J dropped 0 bases, with 10 bases sitting between them. The CDR3 is made up of 14 amino acids. CDR3 region: CASSGGTPNYGYTF. CDR3 sequence (DNA): TGTGCCAGCAGCGGCGGGACCCCTAACTATGGCTACACCTTC.

This clonotype came up a few times. The rearrangement joins TRBV7-9 to TRBJ2-7; 8 bases match TRBD2. The germline gives CDR1 SEHNR, CDR2 FQNEAQ (reference sequence). This CDR3 spans 16 amino acids. The trim removed 4 bases at V and 0 bases at J, leaving 8 bases unmatched. The CDR3 loop reads CASSSEREPISYEQYF. CDR3 coding DNA: TGTGCCAGCAGCTCCGAGCGGGAGCCCATCTCCTACGAGCAGTACTTC. Using reference TRBV7-9 and TRBJ2-7 for the parts outside the CDR3, the full variable domain is DTGVSQNPRHKITKRGQNVTFRCDPISEHNRLYWYRQTLGQGPEFLTYFQNEAQLEKSRLLSDRFSAERPKGSFSTLEIQRTEQGDSAMYLCASSSEREPISYEQYFGPGTRLTVT.

This clonotype was counted a few times. V gene TRBV20-1 combines with J gene TRBJ2-5, with D hard to call. This CDR3 spans 14 amino acids. Trimming stripped 0 bases from V and 3 bases from J, with 11 bases between. Germline CDR1 DFQATT, CDR2 SNEGSKA (reference sequence). CDR3: CSARDRASEETQYF. CDR3 in DNA: TGCAGTGCTAGAGATCGAGCAAGCGAAGAGACCCAGTACTTC.

The chain couples TRBV20-1 to TRBJ1-6, with D hard to call. This CDR3 spans 11 amino acids. Per germline, CDR1 DFQATT and CDR2 SNEGSKA (reference sequence). Between the trimmed V and J ends, which lost 2 bases and 8 bases, there was a span of 4 bases. The CDR3 DNA sequence: TGCAGTGCTAGAAGGGATTCACCCCTCCACTTT. It yields the protein CSARRDSPLHF.

This clonotype occurred a few times. The rearrangement links TRBV20-1 to TRBJ2-1, with 7 bases identical to TRBD2. V shed 7 bases, J shed 9 bases, and the junction held 9 bases outside the gene matches. Per the germline V gene, CDR1 is DFQATT and CDR2 is SNEGSKA (reference sequence). This CDR3 contains 12 residues. The CDR3 DNA reads TGCAGTGTCAAAGGCGGGGGACGTGAGCAGTTCTTC. Translation gives CSVKGGGREQFF.

This chain joins TRBV6-6 and TRBJ2-5; 13 bases are shared with TRBD2. The germline V gene has CDR1 MNHNY and CDR2 SVGAGI (reference sequence). V was clipped by 2 bases and J by 6 bases; unmatched bases: 3. The length of the CDR3 is 15 residues. The CDR3 here is CASSYPGTSGKTQYF. CDR3 bases: TGTGCCAGCAGTTACCCGGGGACTAGCGGGAAGACCCAGTACTTC.

The rearrangement joins TRBV3-1 to TRBJ1-1; maybe TRBD1 (5 bases). The CDR3 length is 15 residues. Germline CDR1 LGHDT, CDR2 YNNKEL (reference sequence). V was shortened by 3 bases and J by 2 bases, with 13 bases between the two germline ends. The CDR3 region is CASSQYGTGNTEAFF. CDR3 bases: TGTGCCAGCAGCCAGTATGGGACCGGAAACACTGAAGCTTTCTTT.

The chain has TRBV12-5 and TRBJ2-1; TRBD1 matches at 9 bases. With 7 bases clipped from V and 7 bases from J, the junction kept 8 bases outside the gene matches. The CDR3 is 14 residues long. Germline CDR1 is LGHNT and CDR2 is FRNRAP. The CDR3 nucleotides are TGTGCTAGTGCCAGGGGACAGGGTTGGAATGAGCAGTTCTTC. It encodes CASARGQGWNEQFF.

The chain is built from TRBV12-3 or TRBV12-4 and TRBJ1-5, with a tentative D call TRBD1 (5 bases). The CDR3 length is 13 residues. The V and J ends lost 4 bases and 7 bases respectively, with 11 bases between them. The CDR3 sequence is CASSWDLGQPQHF. Written as DNA, the CDR3 is TGTGCCAGCAGTTGGGACCTCGGGCAGCCCCAGCATTTT.

This clonotype occurred a few times. This chain uses TRBV27 with TRBJ1-2, with D maybe TRBD1 (5 bases). Germline V lookup: CDR1 MNHEY, CDR2 SMNVEV (reference sequence). The ends were cut back, 4 bases at V and 0 bases at J, with 12 bases in the middle. The CDR3 sequence is 15 residues long. As DNA, the CDR3 is TGTGCCAGCAGTTCGACAGATTCACCTAACTATGGCTACACCTTC. It specifies CASSSTDSPNYGYTF.

Comments on this clonotype: A junction boundary mismatches the germline segment, possibly from a read error. V is TRBV4-1 and J is TRBJ2-5, with 10 positions matching TRBD2. Germline CDR1 MGHRA, CDR2 YSYEKL. This CDR3 region has 16 residues. In nucleotides, the CDR3 is TGCGCCAGCGGCCAAATACTAGCGGGACCCCAAGAGACCCAGTACTTC. It translates to CASGQILAGPQETQYF.

The chain joins TRBV11-2 to TRBJ2-3; either TRBD1 or TRBD2 may supply D (6 bases each). The V end lost 2 bases, the J end lost 0 bases, and 24 bases lay between the germline ends. CDR1 is SGHAT and CDR2 is FQNNGV in the germline V gene. This CDR3 has 20 residues. CDR3 loop: CASSLRRRGADPTSTDTQYF. DNA of the CDR3: TGTGCCAGCAGCTTAAGGCGGAGGGGGGCAGACCCAACTAGCACAGATACGCAGTATTTT.

This rearrangement joins TRBV7-2 to TRBJ2-4; D may match TRBD1 or TRBD2 (6 bases each). In germline, CDR1 is SGHTA, CDR2 FQGNSA. Trimming removed 5 bases from V and 6 bases from J, with 17 bases in between. The CDR3 loop spans 15 amino acids. Here the CDR3 DNA reads TGTGCCAGCAGCGCCCTAGGGGGGCGCGGAAACATTCAGTACTTC. This codes for CASSALGGRGNIQYF.